The 17 T cell receptor beta chains below come from one sample, sequenced in a study of regulatory T cells in long-lasting Graves disease. Time point meaning: newly diagnosed GD, antithyroid drugs for less than 3 months. PBMC RNA was the source of the TCR library. Building the TCR beta libraries relied on iRepertoire HTBI primers, and CDR3 regions underwent Arm-PCR. Using its own MiXCR run on the multiplex PCR reads, TCRdb lists one record per CDR3 protein. The sample lists approximately 390,000 distinct CDR3 sequences; around 15% were seen once. The same data also went into a second study, on T cells in Graves' hyperthyroidism and ophthalmopathy.

This material consisted of peripheral blood mononuclear cells (PBMCs), taken at new diagnosis, from a patient treated with antithyroid drugs. Source of these receptors: a woman in her late teens or twenties with Graves disease.

This clonotype has only a few counts. The chain employs TRBV6-1 and TRBJ2-5; D might be TRBD2 (6 bases). The CDR3 length is 14 residues. V was pared by 7 bases and J by 4 bases, with 16 bases between. CDR1 is MNHNS, CDR2 SASEGT, per germline. In nucleotides, the CDR3 is TGTGCCAGCAACCGGGCGGGAATGGCAGAGACCCAGTACTTC. Its protein product is CASNRAGMAETQYF.

Concerning this clonotype: A far more abundant clone sits one base away, making this likely a read error. The J gene is TRBJ2-7, the V gene TRBV27, with TRBD2 identical over 11 bases. CDR1 MNHEY and CDR2 SMNVEV come from the germline V gene (reference sequence). The V segment lost 10 bases and the J segment 2 bases; nucleotides outside the gene matches: 4. This CDR3 region has 13 residues. CDR3 DNA sequence: TGTGCCACCGGGACTAGCGGAGCCTACGAGCAGTACTTC. Translating gives CATGTSGAYEQYF.

Many counts were recorded for this clonotype. The chain recombines TRBV3-1 with TRBJ2-7; possibly TRBD2 for D (5 bases). V lost 3 bases and J 4 bases, leaving 22 bases between the germline ends. This CDR3 is 17 amino acids long. Germline values: CDR1 LGHDT, CDR2 YNNKEL (reference sequence). CDR3 amino acids: CASSHLEGGPKDYEQYF. CDR3 sequence (DNA): TGTGCCAGCAGCCATCTTGAGGGCGGGCCGAAAGATTACGAGCAGTACTTC.

In its sample, this clonotype was seen many times. This chain links TRBV11-3 with TRBJ2-1; D is possibly TRBD2 (5 bases). The V end lost 5 bases, the J end lost 6 bases, and 11 bases lay between the germline ends. Germline CDR1 SGHNT, CDR2 YENEEA. The CDR3 loop spans 13 amino acids. The CDR3 bases are TGTGCCAGCAGCCAAACTAGGGCCAATGAGCAGTTCTTC. Protein product: CASSQTRANEQFF. Full variable domain (remainder filled in from reference TRBV11-3 and TRBJ2-1): EAGVVQSPRYKIIEKKQPVAFWCNPISGHNTLYWYLQNLGQGPELLIRYENEEAVDDSQLPKDRFSAERLKGVDSTLKIQPAELGDSAVYLCASSQTRANEQFFGPGTRLTVL.

This clonotype was recorded many times. This chain uses TRBV11-3 with TRBJ2-1, with TRBD2 matching 9 bases. The length of the CDR3 is 15 residues. Germline V CDR1 and CDR2: SGHNT, YENEEA. V was clipped by 0 bases and J by 9 bases; unmatched bases: 6. The chain's CDR3 is CASSLDPGGGAEQFF. The CDR3 DNA reads TGTGCCAGCAGCTTAGACCCTGGCGGGGGGGCTGAGCAGTTCTTC. The complete variable domain, with remaining parts taken from reference TRBV11-3 and TRBJ2-1, reads EAGVVQSPRYKIIEKKQPVAFWCNPISGHNTLYWYLQNLGQGPELLIRYENEEAVDDSQLPKDRFSAERLKGVDSTLKIQPAELGDSAVYLCASSLDPGGGAEQFFGPGTRLTVL.

In this sample, this clonotype turned up once. The chain couples TRBV28 to TRBJ2-3; TRBD2 aligns across 8 bases. Germline V CDR1 and CDR2: MDHEN, SYDVKM. CDR3 length: 17 residues. J was trimmed by 2 bases and V by 2 bases; bases with no gene match: 9. The CDR3 DNA follows: TGTGCCAGCAGTTTAGAGGCGGGGGGTAGGCACACAGATACGCAGTATTTT. The encoded protein is CASSLEAGGRHTDTQYF.

This clonotype appeared many times. The chain has TRBV2 and TRBJ1-1, with 7 bases identical to TRBD1. J gave up 4 bases and V 7 bases, and 6 bases lay outside the gene matches. The length of the CDR3 is 13 residues. Germline lookup yields CDR1 SNHLY and CDR2 FYNNEI. CDR3 coding DNA: TGTGCCAGCAAAGGGACAGACACCACTGAAGCTTTCTTT. Protein: CASKGTDTTEAFF.

V is TRBV7-8 and J is TRBJ1-1; D perhaps matches TRBD1 (5 bases). V lost 1 base to trimming and J lost 1 base, with 13 bases between them. Germline V gives CDR1 SGHVS, CDR2 FQNEAQ. CDR3 length: 16 residues. CDR3 residues: CASSLVTGHRNTEAFF. The CDR3 bases are TGTGCCAGCAGCTTAGTTACCGGACACCGGAACACTGAAGCTTTCTTT.

The genes are TRBV20-1 and TRBJ1-2; D is unresolved. CDR3 length: 14 residues. Germline values: CDR1 DFQATT, CDR2 SNEGSKA (reference sequence). V was pared by 2 bases and J by 5 bases, with 15 bases between. The CDR3 loop is CSARPRNNWYGYTF. CDR3 sequence (DNA): TGCAGTGCTAGACCCAGGAACAATTGGTATGGCTACACCTTC.

The chain recombines TRBV7-6 with TRBJ1-6, with D uncertain. V lost 4 bases to trimming and J lost 6 bases, with 13 bases between them. The CDR3 is 15 amino acids. Germline V lookup: CDR1 SGHVS, CDR2 FNYEAQ. CDR3 bases: TGTGCCAGCAGCTCCCCCCACAAGACTAATTCACCCCTCCACTTT. This gives the protein CASSSPHKTNSPLHF.

The chain joins TRBV20-1 to TRBJ2-7; 7 bases map to TRBD1. Germline CDR1 is DFQATT and CDR2 is SNEGSKA (reference sequence). CDR3 size: 14 residues. V shed 5 bases, J shed 1 base, and the junction held 8 bases outside the gene matches. The CDR3, as DNA: TGCAGTGCTCCGGACAGGCGTCGATCCTACGAGCAGTACTTC. Translation gives CSAPDRRRSYEQYF.

In this sample, this clonotype turned up many times. CDR3 sequence reads: CASSPRGRVHEQYF. The CDR3 DNA is TGTGCCAGCAGCCCACGGGGCAGGGTCCACGAGCAGTACTTC. The genes are TRBV11-2 and TRBJ2-7; tentatively, D is TRBD1 or TRBD2 (5 bases each). Germline V gene lookup returns CDR1 SGHAT and CDR2 FQNNGV. This CDR3 has 14 amino acids. The ends were cut back, 5 bases at V and 5 bases at J, with 16 bases in the middle.

The chain couples TRBV20-1 to TRBJ1-5, with 7 bases identical to TRBD1. J was trimmed by 6 bases and V by 0 bases; bases with no gene match: 14. The CDR3 contains 17 residues. Germline values: CDR1 DFQATT, CDR2 SNEGSKA (reference sequence). The CDR3 region is CSARDLHTGVSRQPQHF. In nucleotides, the CDR3 is TGCAGTGCTAGAGATCTACACACAGGGGTTTCTCGTCAGCCCCAGCATTTT.

This clonotype has ten or more counts. This sequence joins TRBV11-2 and TRBJ1-2; no clear D gene. Germline CDR1 and CDR2: SGHAT and FQNNGV. V lost 1 base to trimming and J lost 3 bases, with 9 bases between them. The CDR3 sequence is 14 residues long. The CDR3 here is CASSLVGSYYGYTF. Written as DNA, the CDR3 is TGTGCCAGCAGCTTAGTCGGCAGTTACTATGGCTACACCTTC.

In its sample, this clonotype was seen many times. V is TRBV3-1 and J is TRBJ1-2; the match to TRBD1 covers 7 bases. CDR1 and CDR2 from the germline V gene are LGHDT and YNNKEL (reference sequence). This CDR3 comprises 18 residues. V trimming: 4 bases; J trimming: 2 bases; junction bases outside the gene matches: 16. CDR3 in DNA: TGTGCCAGCAGCCCCAGCCCCCACAGGGGAAGGCTAAACTATGGCTACACCTTC. It specifies CASSPSPHRGRLNYGYTF.

This clonotype occurred many times. The CDR3 region is CASSPGLASGELFF. The CDR3 DNA reads TGTGCCAGCAGCCCGGGACTAGCTTCCGGGGAGCTGTTTTTT. The genes are TRBV11-3 and TRBJ2-2; the match to TRBD2 covers 9 bases. CDR3 size: 14 residues. Germline CDR1 reads SGHNT; CDR2 reads YENEEA. Trimming removed 5 bases from V and 6 bases from J; junction bases left unmatched: 4.

This clonotype came up many times. The chain combines TRBV11-2 with TRBJ2-1; D is unresolved. Germline-derived CDR1 and CDR2 are SGHAT and FQNNGV. This CDR3 region has 16 residues. The germline V and J ends were trimmed by 2 bases and 1 base, with 12 bases remaining between them. The CDR3 DNA reads as TGTGCCAGCAGCTTACTCGGAGTTTCTTCCTACAATGAGCAGTTCTTC. This gives the protein CASSLLGVSSYNEQFF.